The following is a TCR beta chain sequence with its context. The source of the sample is a study of shared clonotypes between healthy human individuals. Whole-study context: Plates per donor: three CD4 naive, three CD4 memory, two CD8 naive, one CD8 memory.

Trimming removed 3 bases from V and 4 bases from J; junction bases left unmatched: 8. The CDR3 totals 15 residues. The germline CDR1 and CDR2 sequences are SGDLS and YYNGEE. Measured with immunoSEQ multiplex PCR; TCRdb has only the in-frame clones, and not every one. In the table there are more than 1.2 million clones, approximately 98.5% of which are singletons. This TCR was recovered from a man under 40 in good health. The sample consisted of naive CD4+ T cells sorted from blood. Indicated subset: CD45RA+ positively selected. This chain joins TRBV9 and TRBJ2-5; 8 nucleotides match TRBD2. CDR3 DNA: TGTGCCAGCAGCGCCAATTTAGGACTAGCAGAGACCCAGTACTTC. This codes for CASSANLGLAETQYF.